A single sample gave rise to the 25 T cell receptor beta chains below, sequenced in a study of response to subunit inactivated influenza vaccine (dated by TCRdb to the late 2010s). The method behind the library was RT-PCR. Sequencing was performed on an Illumina HiSeq 2500. The public sequencing data were trimmed at Q25 with fastp and processed into clonotypes with MiXCR by TCRdb, which kept only in-frame beta chains. Rows are combined by CDR3 protein, so each entry shows the most common genes and DNA. This sample comprises about 800,000 distinct CDR3 sequences, 20% to 25% of them detected only once. More than 8.5% of the sample belongs to the ten largest clones. The starting material was PBMCs from blood, obtained roughly 5 days after vaccination. These TCRs come from a man in his forties or fifties who received an inactivated influenza vaccine. Donor details come from another sample of the same person, matched by shared clones.

This chain links TRBV20-1 with TRBJ2-7; possible D gene TRBD1, 5 bases. The CDR3 runs 16 residues. With 0 bases removed from V and 0 bases from J, the gap between germline ends came to 15 bases. The V gene's germline CDR1 is DFQATT and CDR2 SNEGSKA (reference sequence). CDR3 amino acids: CSARDLPGLYSYEQYF. The CDR3 coding sequence is TGCAGTGCTAGAGATCTTCCAGGGCTGTACTCCTACGAGCAGTACTTC.

This clonotype was counted between two and nine times. This sequence joins TRBV7-6 and TRBJ1-3, with D unresolved. Per the germline V gene, CDR1 is SGHVS and CDR2 is FNYEAQ. With 9 bases removed from V and 0 bases from J, the gap between germline ends came to 9 bases. This CDR3 contains 13 residues. CDR3 in DNA: TGTGCCAGTGGAGCCGTCTCTGGAAACACCATATATTTT. This sequence encodes CASGAVSGNTIYF.

The chain has TRBV29-1 and TRBJ2-2, with 9 bases lining up with TRBD1. This CDR3 region has 14 residues. In germline, CDR1 is SQVTM, CDR2 ANQGSEA. J gave up 5 bases and V 6 bases, and 7 bases lay outside the gene matches. CDR3 loop: CSVAGTGYTGELFF. DNA for the CDR3: TGCAGCGTGGCCGGGACAGGGTATACCGGGGAGCTGTTTTTT.

This clonotype was detected a few times. The chain couples TRBV5-5 to TRBJ2-7; no clear D gene. Germline CDR1 reads SGHKS; CDR2 reads YYEKEE (reference sequence). The CDR3 is 16 residues long. V gave up 4 bases and J gave up 1 base, with 18 bases separating them. CDR3 nucleotide sequence: TGTGCCAGCAGCGATTTCTGGAAATACGTTTCCTACGAGCAGTACTTC. As protein: CASSDFWKYVSYEQYF.

The chain has TRBV27 and TRBJ2-1; D call uncertain. V lost 6 bases to trimming and J lost 5 bases, with 20 bases between them. This CDR3 is 16 amino acids long. Germline V gives CDR1 MNHEY, CDR2 SMNVEV (reference sequence). The CDR3 DNA sequence: TGTGCCAGCAGGACAATCGGCGGCGACCCCAACAATGAGCAGTTCTTC. Encoded protein: CASRTIGGDPNNEQFF.

This clonotype was seen many times. The chain employs TRBV6-2 or TRBV6-3 and TRBJ1-2; a weak D match, TRBD1 (6 bases). The ends were cut back, 7 bases at V and 4 bases at J, with 22 bases in the middle. This CDR3 contains 16 residues. Looked up from germline, CDR1 is MNHEY and CDR2 is SVGEGT. CDR3 in amino acids: CASTHLGRGTRYGYTF. The CDR3 DNA is TGTGCCAGCACCCATCTTGGCAGGGGTACCCGCTATGGCTACACCTTC.

This rearrangement joins TRBV6-2 or TRBV6-3 to TRBJ2-1, with D possibly being TRBD1 (6 bases). Germline V gene sequence: CDR1 MNHEY, CDR2 SVGEGT. V gave up 11 bases and J gave up 2 bases, with 13 bases separating them. The CDR3 is 13 residues long. The CDR3 coding sequence is TGTGCCGCCACAGGGTTCCCCTACAATGAGCAGTTCTTC. Encoded protein: CAATGFPYNEQFF.

This clonotype was counted at least ten times. CDR3 sequence: CASSLGVGGYTF. The CDR3 coding sequence is TGTGCCAGCAGTTTAGGGGTTGGAGGCTACACCTTC. The V and J genes are TRBV12-3 or TRBV12-4 and TRBJ1-2, with D uncertain. Trimming took 1 base from V and 8 from J, leaving 8 bases between them. The length of the CDR3 is 12 residues.

V gene TRBV6-2 or TRBV6-3 combines with J gene TRBJ2-7, with D perhaps given as TRBD1 or TRBD2 (5 bases each). Germline V lookup: CDR1 MNHEY, CDR2 SVGEGT. The V and J ends lost 2 bases and 4 bases respectively, with 15 bases between them. This CDR3 has 15 amino acids. The CDR3 reads CASSYRLGAVYEQYF. The DNA for the CDR3 is TGTGCCAGCAGTTACCGCCTCGGGGCAGTTTACGAGCAGTACTTC.

This clonotype was picked up a small number of times. V gene TRBV20-1 combines with J gene TRBJ2-3, with 9 bases aligning to TRBD2. J lost 3 bases, V lost 8 bases, and 9 bases had no gene match. This CDR3 region has 14 residues. Looked up from germline, CDR1 is DFQATT and CDR2 is SNEGSKA (reference sequence). CDR3 amino acids: CSLPGLALTDTQYF. In DNA, the CDR3 is TGCAGTCTTCCGGGACTAGCCCTTACAGATACGCAGTATTTT.

V usage is TRBV7-9 and J usage is TRBJ2-3, with D perhaps TRBD2 (6 bases). The CDR3 runs to 15 residues. CDR1 and CDR2 from the germline V gene are SEHNR and FQNEAQ (reference sequence). With 5 bases removed from V and 6 bases from J, the gap between germline ends came to 18 bases. CDR3 nucleotides: TGTGCCAGCAGCATAGAGAGGGCGGGGAAGGATACGCAGTATTTT. It translates to CASSIERAGKDTQYF.

The chain carries TRBV6-5 and TRBJ1-4, with D possibly matching TRBD1 (6 bases). CDR3 length equals 15 residues. Trimming pared 0 bases from V and 2 bases from J, leaving 7 bases between. Germline values: CDR1 MNHEY, CDR2 SVGAGI. The CDR3, as DNA: TGTGCCAGCAGTTACTCGGGGGGCACTAATGAAAAACTGTTTTTT. This encodes CASSYSGGTNEKLFF.

This clonotype has more than one count but fewer than ten. The chain has TRBV24-1 and TRBJ2-6, with D maybe TRBD2 (6 bases). The germline V gene has CDR1 KGHDR and CDR2 SFDVKD. The CDR3 runs 16 residues. V lost 3 bases and J 0 bases, leaving 8 bases between the germline ends. This CDR3 reads CATSDGGTSGANVLTF. The CDR3, as DNA: TGTGCCACCAGTGATGGGGGGACCTCTGGGGCCAACGTCCTGACTTTC.

The V call is TRBV4-2, the J call TRBJ1-1; D not resolved. The ends were cut back, 0 bases at V and 5 bases at J, with 16 bases in the middle. Germline V CDR1 and CDR2: LGHNA, YNFKEQ. The CDR3 extends over 16 amino acids. CDR3 DNA: TGTGCCAGCAGCCAAGAGGTAACTGACCTATTAACTGAAGCTTTCTTT. Translated: CASSQEVTDLLTEAFF.

This clonotype has only a few counts. J is TRBJ2-1 and V is TRBV11-2, with 9 bases matching TRBD1. Germline loops: CDR1 SGHAT, CDR2 FQNNGV. CDR3 length: 13 residues. Losses at the gene ends were 5 bases for V and 9 bases for J; bases not matched to a gene: 5. CDR3 sequence reads: CASSTRTGVEQFF. The CDR3 coding sequence is TGTGCCAGCAGCACCCGGACAGGGGTTGAGCAGTTCTTC.

The chain has TRBV5-1 and TRBJ2-5; possibly TRBD2 for D (6 bases). The CDR3 consists of 14 residues. V lost 7 bases and J 2 bases, leaving 15 bases between the germline ends. Germline V gene lookup returns CDR1 SGHRS and CDR2 YFSETQ. This CDR3 reads CASQEGLAQETQYF. The CDR3, as DNA: TGCGCCAGCCAAGAGGGGCTAGCGCAAGAGACCCAGTACTTC.

This chain uses TRBV5-1 with TRBJ2-1; 7 nucleotides line up with TRBD1. With 3 bases clipped from V and 10 bases from J, the junction kept 7 bases outside the gene matches. The CDR3 has 13 amino acids. Per the germline V gene, CDR1 is SGHRS and CDR2 is YFSETQ. In nucleotides, the CDR3 is TGCGCCAGCAGCTCAACAGGGGCAACCGAGCAGTTCTTC. Encoded protein: CASSSTGATEQFF. Complete variable domain (other parts from reference TRBV5-1 and TRBJ2-1): KAGVTQTPRYLIKTRGQQVTLSCSPISGHRSVSWYQQTPGQGLQFLFEYFSETQRNKGNFPGRFSGRQFSNSRSEMNVSTLELGDSALYLCASSSTGATEQFFGPGTRLTVL.

V gene TRBV4-3 combines with J gene TRBJ2-1; tentative D call: TRBD1 (6 bases). The germline CDR1 and CDR2 sequences are LGHNA and YSLEER. Trimming pared 6 bases from V and 8 bases from J, leaving 23 bases between. The CDR3 length is 16 residues. CDR3 coding DNA: TGCGCCAGCAGTGAAGAAGTCCAACCTAAGGGGGATGAGCAGTTCTTC. Its protein is CASSEEVQPKGDEQFF.

This clonotype was seen a handful of times. The chain carries TRBV18 and TRBJ2-3, with 9 bases identical to TRBD2. CDR1 and CDR2 (germline): KGHSH, LQKENI. The CDR3 loop spans 15 amino acids. The trim removed 0 bases at V and 4 bases at J, leaving 2 bases unmatched. The CDR3 region is CASSPPGLASDTQYF. CDR3 sequence (DNA): TGTGCCAGCTCACCACCGGGACTAGCATCAGATACGCAGTATTTT.

This sequence joins TRBV5-1 and TRBJ2-2; 12 positions agree with TRBD1. Germline CDR1 SGHRS, CDR2 YFSETQ. The CDR3 has 16 residues. Unmatched junction bases numbered 5, after V lost 4 bases and J lost 4 bases. CDR3 nucleotide sequence: TGCGCCAGCAGCCCAGGGACAGGGGGCCGCACCGGGGAGCTGTTTTTT. Its protein is CASSPGTGGRTGELFF.

This clonotype was found a few times. The V and J genes are TRBV2 and TRBJ2-3, with D uncertain. The CDR3 consists of 17 residues. CDR1 is SNHLY, CDR2 FYNNEI, per germline. Trimming left V 7 bases short and J 5 bases short, with 25 bases between. CDR3 residues: CASTLRITNLGLDTQYF. DNA of the CDR3: TGTGCCAGCACTCTCCGGATAACGAATCTAGGGTTAGATACGCAGTATTTT.

The rearrangement uses TRBV7-9 and TRBJ2-3, with D possibly being TRBD1 or TRBD2 (5 bases each). The CDR3 is made up of 13 amino acids. Germline CDR1 and CDR2: SEHNR and FQNEAQ (reference sequence). The ends were cut back, 7 bases at V and 4 bases at J, with 12 bases in the middle. The CDR3 nucleotides are TGTGCCAGCACCCAACTGGGACCAGATACGCAGTATTTT. Protein: CASTQLGPDTQYF.

The genes are TRBV25-1 and TRBJ2-3; 9 nucleotides align to TRBD2. The CDR3 consists of 16 residues. Germline values: CDR1 MGHDK, CDR2 SYGVNS. The J segment lost 0 bases and the V segment lost 4 bases, leaving 5 bases of the junction unmatched. CDR3 loop: CASSGAGGLSTDTQYF. The CDR3 region has the DNA TGTGCCAGCAGTGGAGCGGGGGGCTTAAGCACAGATACGCAGTATTTT.

This clonotype was found once. V gene TRBV7-9 combines with J gene TRBJ2-7; TRBD1 matches at 7 bases. The CDR3 contains 16 residues. J gave up 0 bases and V 4 bases, and 9 bases lay outside the gene matches. From germline, CDR1 is SEHNR and CDR2 FQNEAQ (reference sequence). The CDR3 here is CASSSVTGESSYEQYF. The CDR3 coding sequence is TGTGCCAGCAGCTCGGTTACAGGGGAGAGCTCCTACGAGCAGTACTTC.

The chain uses TRBV3-1 and TRBJ2-5; D unclear. This CDR3 spans 14 amino acids. Germline V CDR1 and CDR2: LGHDT, YNNKEL (reference sequence). V lost 4 bases and J 0 bases, leaving 9 bases between the germline ends. The CDR3 reads CASSLRVYQETQYF. Here the CDR3 DNA reads TGTGCCAGCAGCCTAAGAGTGTACCAAGAGACCCAGTACTTC.